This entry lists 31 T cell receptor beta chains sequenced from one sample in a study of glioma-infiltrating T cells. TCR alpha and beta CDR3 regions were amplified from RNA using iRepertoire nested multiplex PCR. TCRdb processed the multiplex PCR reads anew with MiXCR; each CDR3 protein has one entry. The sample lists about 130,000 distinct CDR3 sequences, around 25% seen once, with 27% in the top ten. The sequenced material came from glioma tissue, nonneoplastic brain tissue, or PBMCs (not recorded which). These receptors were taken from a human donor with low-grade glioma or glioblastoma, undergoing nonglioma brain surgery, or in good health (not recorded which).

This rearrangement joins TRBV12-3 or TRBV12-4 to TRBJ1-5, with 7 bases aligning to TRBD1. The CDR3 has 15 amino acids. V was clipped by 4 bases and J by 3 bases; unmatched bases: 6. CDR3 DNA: TGTGCCAGCAGTTCCCGACAGGGATCCAATCAGCCCCAGCATTTT. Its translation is CASSSRQGSNQPQHF.

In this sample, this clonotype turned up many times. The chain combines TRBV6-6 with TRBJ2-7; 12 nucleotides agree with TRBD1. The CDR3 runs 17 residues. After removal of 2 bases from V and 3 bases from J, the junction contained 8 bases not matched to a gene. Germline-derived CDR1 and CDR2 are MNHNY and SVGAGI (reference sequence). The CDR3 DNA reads TGTGCCAGCAGTTACCCCCCCGGGACAGGGGGCATCTACGAGCAGTACGTC. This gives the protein CASSYPPGTGGIYEQYV.

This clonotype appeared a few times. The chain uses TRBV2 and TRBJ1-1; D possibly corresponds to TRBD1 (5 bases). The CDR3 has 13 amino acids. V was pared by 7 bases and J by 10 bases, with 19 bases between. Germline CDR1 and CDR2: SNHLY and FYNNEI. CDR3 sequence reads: CASTEEPEGRAFF. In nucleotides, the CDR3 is TGTGCCAGCACCGAAGAACCTGAGGGGAGAGCTTTCTTT.

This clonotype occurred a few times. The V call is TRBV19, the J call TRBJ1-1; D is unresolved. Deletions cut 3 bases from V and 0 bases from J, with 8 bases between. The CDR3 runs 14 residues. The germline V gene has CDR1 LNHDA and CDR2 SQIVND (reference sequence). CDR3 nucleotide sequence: TGTGCCAGTAGTATTGGGCCTATGAACACTGAAGCTTTCTTT. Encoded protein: CASSIGPMNTEAFF.

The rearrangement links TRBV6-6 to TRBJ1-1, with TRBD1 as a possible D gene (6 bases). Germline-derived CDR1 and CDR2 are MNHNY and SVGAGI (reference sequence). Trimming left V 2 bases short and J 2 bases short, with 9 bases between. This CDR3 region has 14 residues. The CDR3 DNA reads TGTGCCAGCAGTTACGAGGGGGTAAACACTGAAGCTTTCTTT. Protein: CASSYEGVNTEAFF.

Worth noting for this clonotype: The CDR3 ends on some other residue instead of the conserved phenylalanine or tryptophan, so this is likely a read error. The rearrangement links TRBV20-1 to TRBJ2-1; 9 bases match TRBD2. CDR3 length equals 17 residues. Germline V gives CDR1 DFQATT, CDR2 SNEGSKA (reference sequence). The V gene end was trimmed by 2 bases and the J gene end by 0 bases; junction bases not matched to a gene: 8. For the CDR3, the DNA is TGCAGTGCTAGATCCGCGGGGGGGACCCTCTCCTACAATGAGCAGTTCATC. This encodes CSARSAGGTLSYNEQFI.

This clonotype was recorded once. As DNA, the CDR3 is TGTGCCAGCAGTTTGATCCACATGAACACTGAAGCTTTCTTT. It specifies CASSLIHMNTEAFF. The rearrangement uses TRBV12-3 or TRBV12-4 and TRBJ1-1, with D hard to call. The CDR3 contains 14 residues. Trimming took 3 bases from V and 0 from J, leaving 8 bases between them.

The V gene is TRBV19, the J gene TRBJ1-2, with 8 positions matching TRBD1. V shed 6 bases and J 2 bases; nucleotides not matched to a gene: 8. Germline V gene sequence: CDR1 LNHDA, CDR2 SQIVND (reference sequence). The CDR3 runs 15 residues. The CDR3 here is CASSRWTGPNYGYTF. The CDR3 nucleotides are TGTGCCAGTAGCCGATGGACAGGGCCAAACTATGGCTACACCTTC.

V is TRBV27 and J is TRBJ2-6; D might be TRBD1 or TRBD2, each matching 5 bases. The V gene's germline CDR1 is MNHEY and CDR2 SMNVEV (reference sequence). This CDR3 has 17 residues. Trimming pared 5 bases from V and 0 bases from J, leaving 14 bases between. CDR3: CASSLYGAHSGANVLTF. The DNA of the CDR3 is TGTGCCAGCAGTCTATACGGGGCACACTCTGGGGCCAACGTCCTGACTTTC.

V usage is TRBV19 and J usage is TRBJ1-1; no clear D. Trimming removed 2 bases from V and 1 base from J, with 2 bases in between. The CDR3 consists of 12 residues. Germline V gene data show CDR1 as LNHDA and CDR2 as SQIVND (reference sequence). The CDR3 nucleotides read TGTGCCAGTAGTATAAGGAACACTGAAGCTTTCTTT. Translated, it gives CASSIRNTEAFF.

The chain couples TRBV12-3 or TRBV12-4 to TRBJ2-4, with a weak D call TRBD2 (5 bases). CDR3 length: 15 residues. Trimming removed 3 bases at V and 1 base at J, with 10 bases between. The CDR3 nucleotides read TGTGCCAGCAGTTTGTCCGGGGATGCCAAAAACATTCAGTACTTC. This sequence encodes CASSLSGDAKNIQYF.

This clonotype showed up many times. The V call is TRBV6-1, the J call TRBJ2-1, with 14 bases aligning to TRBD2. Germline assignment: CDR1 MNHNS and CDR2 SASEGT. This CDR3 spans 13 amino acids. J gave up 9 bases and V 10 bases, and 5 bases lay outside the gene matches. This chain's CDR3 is CAIGTSGRGEQFF. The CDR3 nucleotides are TGTGCCATAGGGACTAGCGGGAGAGGTGAGCAGTTCTTC.

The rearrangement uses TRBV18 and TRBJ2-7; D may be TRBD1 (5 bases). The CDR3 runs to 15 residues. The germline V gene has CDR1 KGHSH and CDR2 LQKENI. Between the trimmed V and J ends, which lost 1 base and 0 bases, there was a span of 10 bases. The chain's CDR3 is CASSPQGLSSYEQYV. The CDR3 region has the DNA TGTGCCAGCTCACCACAGGGGTTGAGCTCCTACGAGCAGTACGTC.

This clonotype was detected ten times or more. The CDR3 bases are TGTGCCAGCAGTTATAGACAGAGCAGAGCTTTCTTT. Protein: CASSYRQSRAFF. V is TRBV6-1 and J is TRBJ1-1, with a weak D call TRBD1 (5 bases). Per the germline V gene, CDR1 is MNHNS and CDR2 is SASEGT. This CDR3 contains 12 residues. V lost 5 bases and J 10 bases, leaving 14 bases between the germline ends.

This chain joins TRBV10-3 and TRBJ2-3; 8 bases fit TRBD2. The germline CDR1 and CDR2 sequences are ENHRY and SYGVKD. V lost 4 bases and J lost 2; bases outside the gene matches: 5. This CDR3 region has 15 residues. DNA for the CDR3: TGTGCCATCAGTGTTGGGCGGGGGGACACAGATACGCAGTATTTT. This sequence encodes CAISVGRGDTDTQYF.

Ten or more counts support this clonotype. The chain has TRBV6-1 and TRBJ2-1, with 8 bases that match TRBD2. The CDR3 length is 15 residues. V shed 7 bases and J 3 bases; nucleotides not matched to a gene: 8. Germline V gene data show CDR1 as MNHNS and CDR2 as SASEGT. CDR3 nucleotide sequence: TGTGCCAGCATCCCGGGACTAGGCTTCTACAATGAGCAGTTCTTC. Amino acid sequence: CASIPGLGFYNEQFF.

The CDR3 spells CAAYRGTWATEAFF. Here the CDR3 DNA reads TGTGCCGCTTATCGGGGGACCTGGGCCACTGAAGCTTTCTTT. V usage is TRBV6-1 and J usage is TRBJ1-1; D is possibly TRBD1 (5 bases). This CDR3 has 14 residues. The V end was cut by 11 bases, the J end by 4 bases, with 20 bases between. Germline V gives CDR1 MNHNS, CDR2 SASEGT.

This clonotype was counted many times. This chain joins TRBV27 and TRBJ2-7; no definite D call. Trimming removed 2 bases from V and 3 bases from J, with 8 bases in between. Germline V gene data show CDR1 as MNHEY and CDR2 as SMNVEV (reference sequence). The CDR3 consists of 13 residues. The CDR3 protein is CASSLRKHYEQYV. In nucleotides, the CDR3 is TGTGCCAGCAGTTTAAGGAAGCACTACGAGCAGTACGTC.

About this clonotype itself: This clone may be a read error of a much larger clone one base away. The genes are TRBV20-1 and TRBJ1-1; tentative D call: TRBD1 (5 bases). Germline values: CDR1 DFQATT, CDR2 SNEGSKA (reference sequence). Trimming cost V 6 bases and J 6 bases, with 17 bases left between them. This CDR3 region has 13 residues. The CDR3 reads CSAPHDRTAEAFF. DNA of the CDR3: TGCAGTGCCCCCCACGACAGAACCGCTGAAGCTTTCTTT.

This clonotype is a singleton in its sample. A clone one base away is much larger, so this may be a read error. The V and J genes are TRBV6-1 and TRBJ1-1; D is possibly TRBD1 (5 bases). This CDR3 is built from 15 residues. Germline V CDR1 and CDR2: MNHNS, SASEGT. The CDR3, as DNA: TGTGCCAGCAGTGCCCCAGGGAGCCTGAAAACTGAAGCTTTCTTT. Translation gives CASSAPGSLKTEAFF.

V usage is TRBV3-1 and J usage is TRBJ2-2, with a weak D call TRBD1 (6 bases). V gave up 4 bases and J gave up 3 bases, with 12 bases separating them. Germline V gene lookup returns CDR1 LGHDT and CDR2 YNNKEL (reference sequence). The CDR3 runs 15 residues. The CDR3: CASSLPGHDTGELFF. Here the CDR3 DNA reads TGTGCCAGCAGCCTTCCGGGACACGACACCGGGGAGCTGTTTTTT.

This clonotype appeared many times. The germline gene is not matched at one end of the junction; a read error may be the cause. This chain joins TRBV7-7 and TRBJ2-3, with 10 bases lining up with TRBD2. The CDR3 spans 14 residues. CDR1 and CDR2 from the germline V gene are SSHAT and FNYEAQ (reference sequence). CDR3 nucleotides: TGTGCTAGCAGTCTAGCGGGGGGCACAGATACGCAGTATTTT. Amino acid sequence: CASSLAGGTDTQYF.

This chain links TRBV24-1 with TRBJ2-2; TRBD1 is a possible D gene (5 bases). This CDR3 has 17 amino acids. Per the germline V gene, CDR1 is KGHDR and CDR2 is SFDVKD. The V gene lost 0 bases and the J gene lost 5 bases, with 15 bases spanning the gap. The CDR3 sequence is CATSDLPGHGVTGELFF. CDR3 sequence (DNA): TGTGCCACCAGTGATTTGCCCGGACATGGAGTTACCGGGGAGCTGTTTTTT.

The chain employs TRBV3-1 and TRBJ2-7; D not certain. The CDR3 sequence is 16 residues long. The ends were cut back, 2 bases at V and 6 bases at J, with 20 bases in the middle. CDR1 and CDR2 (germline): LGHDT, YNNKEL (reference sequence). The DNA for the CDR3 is TGTGCCAGCAGCCAACACTGCTTCCTGCAGGAGTTCGAGCAGTACGTC. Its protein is CASSQHCFLQEFEQYV.

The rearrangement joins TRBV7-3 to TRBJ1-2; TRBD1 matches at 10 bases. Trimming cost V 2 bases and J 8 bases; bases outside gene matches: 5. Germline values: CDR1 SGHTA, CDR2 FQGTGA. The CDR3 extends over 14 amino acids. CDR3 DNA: TGTGCCAGCAGCTTATCAGGACAGGGGGACGGCTACACCTTC. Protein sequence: CASSLSGQGDGYTF.

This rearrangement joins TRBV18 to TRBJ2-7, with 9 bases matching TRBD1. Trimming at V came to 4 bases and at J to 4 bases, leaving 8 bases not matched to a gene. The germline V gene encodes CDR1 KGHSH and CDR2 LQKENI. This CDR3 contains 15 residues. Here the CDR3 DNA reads TGTGCCAGCTCACTTGGACAGGGGCCCCCTTACGAGCAGTACGTC. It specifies CASSLGQGPPYEQYV.

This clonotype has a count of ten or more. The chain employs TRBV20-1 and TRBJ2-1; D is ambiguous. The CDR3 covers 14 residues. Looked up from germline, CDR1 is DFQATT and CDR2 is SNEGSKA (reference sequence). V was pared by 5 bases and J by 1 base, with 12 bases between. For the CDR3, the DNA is TGCAGTGCTCCCAACACCCGGTCCTACAATGAGCAGTTCTTC. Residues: CSAPNTRSYNEQFF.

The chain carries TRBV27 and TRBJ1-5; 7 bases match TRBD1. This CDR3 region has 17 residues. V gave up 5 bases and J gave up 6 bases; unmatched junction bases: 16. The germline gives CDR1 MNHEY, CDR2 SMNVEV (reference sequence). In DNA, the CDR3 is TGTGCCAGCAGTCTTTATCCCCCCACGACAGGGAGTCAGCCCCAGCATTTT. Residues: CASSLYPPTTGSQPQHF.

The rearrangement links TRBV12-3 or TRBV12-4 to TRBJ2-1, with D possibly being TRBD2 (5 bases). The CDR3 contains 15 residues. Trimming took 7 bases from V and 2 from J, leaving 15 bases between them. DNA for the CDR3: TGTGCCAGCACGGGGTCGGCCAGTGCCTACAATGAGCAGTTCTTC. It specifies CASTGSASAYNEQFF.

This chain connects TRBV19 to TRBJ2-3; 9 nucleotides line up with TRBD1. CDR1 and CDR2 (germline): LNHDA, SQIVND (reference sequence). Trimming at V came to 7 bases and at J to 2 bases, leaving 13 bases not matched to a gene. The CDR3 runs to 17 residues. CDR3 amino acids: CASTEMGTGSITDTQYF. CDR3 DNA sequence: TGTGCCAGTACTGAGATGGGGACAGGGAGCATCACAGATACGCAGTATTTT.

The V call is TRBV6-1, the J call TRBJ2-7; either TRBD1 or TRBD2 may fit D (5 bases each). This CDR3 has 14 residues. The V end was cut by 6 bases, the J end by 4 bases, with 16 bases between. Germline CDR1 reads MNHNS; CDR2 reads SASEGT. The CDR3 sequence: CASSPSGGPYEQYV. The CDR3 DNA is TGTGCCAGCAGCCCAAGTGGGGGACCTTACGAGCAGTACGTC.